The clone carrying this TCR beta chain came up a few times. As yet, its antigen is unknown. This entry comes from a study of T-cell memory formation after mild COVID-19. The overall study: In these data, TCR clusters were largely donor specific. Study-wide results and limits: CD8+ contracting clones occupied EMRA, while CD4+ ones occupied mainly CM and EM. Day 37-peaking second-wave clones had unconfirmed SARS-CoV-2 specificity. Pre-infection memory held some responding clones, suggesting pre-existing cross-reactive T cells responded.

TCRdb called the 5' RACE reads again in MiXCR, with one record for every CDR3 protein. The data show about 260,000 distinct CDR3 sequences, with around 17% seen just once and 20% to 25% held by the top ten. The clonotype was recovered from a young man who had mild COVID-19 (a few samples of this study predate the infection). Cell type and time point are not known. Sample: PBMCs or a T cell subset sorted from them (not recorded which).

The CDR3 sequence is CASSLGAFGETYEQYF. The CDR3 nucleotides read TGTGCCAGCAGCTTAGGGGCGTTCGGGGAAACCTACGAGCAGTACTTC. This rearrangement joins TRBV7-9 to TRBJ2-7; perhaps TRBD2 as D (5 bases). The CDR3 is 16 amino acids. CDR1 is SEHNR, CDR2 FQNEAQ, per germline (reference sequence). V lost 1 base and J 2 bases, leaving 15 bases between the germline ends. The variable domain in full, with the rest retrieved from reference TRBV7-9 and TRBJ2-7, is DTGVSQNPRHKITKRGQNVTFRCDPISEHNRLYWYRQTLGQGPEFLTYFQNEAQLEKSRLLSDRFSAERPKGSFSTLEIQRTEQGDSAMYLCASSLGAFGETYEQYFGPGTRLTVT.